Below are 4 T cell receptor beta chains sequenced from a single sample in a study of shared clonotypes between healthy human individuals. Only in-frame clones appear in the TCRdb table, and some are missing; sequencing was by immunoSEQ multiplex PCR. The sample lists about 2,500,000 clones, 85% to 95% seen once, with more than 0.12% in the top ten. The specimen sequenced was naive CD4+ T cells sorted from blood. Subset reported: CD45RA+ positively selected. Receptor source: a man younger than 35 in good health.

This clone was observed a handful of times. The V call is TRBV30, the J call TRBJ1-1, with D tentatively TRBD1 (5 bases). The germline gives CDR1 GTSNPN, CDR2 SVGIG (reference sequence). The V end lost 0 bases, the J end lost 4 bases, and 15 bases lay between the germline ends. The CDR3 loop spans 15 amino acids. CDR3 coding DNA: TGTGCCTGGAGTGTAGTAGGGGCCCCCAGCACTGAAGCTTTCTTT. This encodes CAWSVVGAPSTEAFF.

The chain couples TRBV28 to TRBJ2-5, with 9 bases identical to TRBD2. The DNA end favors TRBJ2-7, so the J call may be wrong. The CDR3 runs 15 residues. Germline CDR1 and CDR2: MDHEN and SYDVKM. The CDR3 bases are TGTGCCAGCAGCGGTAGCGGGAGCGGGACCTACGAGCAGTACTTC. Encoded protein: CASSGSGSGTYEQYF.

The V and J genes are TRBV6-1 and TRBJ2-5; D is undetermined. Deletions cut 5 bases from V and 2 bases from J, with 9 bases between. CDR1 is MNHNS, CDR2 SASEGT, per germline. The CDR3 is 13 residues long. CDR3 loop: CASSLGFQETQYF. In DNA form, the CDR3 reads TGTGCCAGCAGTTTAGGGTTTCAAGAGACCCAGTACTTC.

This rearrangement joins TRBV30 to TRBJ1-6; maybe TRBD1 (5 bases). Trimming shortened V by 1 base and J by 7 bases, and 8 bases separated the two germline ends. The CDR3 is made up of 13 amino acids. CDR1 is GTSNPN, CDR2 SVGIG, per germline (reference sequence). The CDR3, as DNA: TGTGCCTGGAGTGGACAGCGAAATTCACCCCTCCACTTT. Its protein is CAWSGQRNSPLHF.